Following are 28 T cell receptor beta chains from one sample sequenced in a study of T cells in narcolepsy. Assay used: immunoSEQ multiplex PCR; TCRdb lists only in-frame clones, some missing. Among about 18,000 clones listed, approximately 90% were seen once. The sequenced material came from memory (CD45RA-) CD4+ T cells from blood. The receptors originated from a human donor in good health.

This chain uses TRBV28 with TRBJ2-7; possible D gene TRBD1, 6 bases. Trimming took off 5 bases at V and 3 bases at J, with 17 bases between the two ends. The CDR3 runs to 15 residues. Germline V CDR1 and CDR2: MDHEN, SYDVKM. CDR3 loop: CASSTWGTGIYEQYF. The CDR3 region has the DNA TGTGCCAGCAGTACCTGGGGAACAGGGATCTACGAGCAGTACTTC.

This clone is a singleton in its sample. The V call is TRBV7-9, the J call TRBJ1-1, with D tentatively TRBD1 (6 bases). The CDR3 length is 18 residues. Trimming took 0 bases from V and 0 from J, leaving 17 bases between them. Germline CDR1 is SEHNR and CDR2 is FQNEAQ (reference sequence). Here the CDR3 reads CASSLAKGRGWMNTEAFF. The CDR3 DNA follows: TGTGCCAGCAGCTTAGCTAAAGGTAGGGGGTGGATGAACACTGAAGCTTTCTTT.

The chain is built from TRBV5-1 and TRBJ1-1; 9 bases align to TRBD1. J lost 5 bases, V lost 0 bases, and 5 bases had no gene match. The CDR3 has 15 amino acids. Germline CDR1 reads SGHRS; CDR2 reads YFSETQ. The CDR3 here is CASSLAGQGLTEAFF. In DNA, the CDR3 is TGCGCCAGCAGCTTGGCGGGACAGGGATTGACTGAAGCTTTCTTT.

The sample holds a few counts of this clone. This chain connects TRBV5-3 to TRBJ2-1; weak D call: TRBD2 (5 bases). TRBV5-3 is labeled an ORF, and its function is uncertain. This CDR3 comprises 14 residues. V shed 0 bases and J shed 5 bases, with 9 bases lying between them. CDR3 DNA: TGTGCCAGAAGCTTGGTGCGGGTACACAATGAGCAGTTCTTC. Its translation is CARSLVRVHNEQFF.

The chain links TRBV15 to TRBJ1-1; the D gene is possibly TRBD1 (6 bases). This CDR3 spans 17 amino acids. V shed 0 bases and J shed 0 bases, with 14 bases lying between them. The germline V gene has CDR1 LNHNV and CDR2 YYDKDF (reference sequence). This CDR3 is CATSRDPQGYMNTEAFF. CDR3 sequence (DNA): TGTGCCACCAGCAGAGATCCACAGGGCTATATGAACACTGAAGCTTTCTTT.

This chain joins TRBV5-1 and TRBJ2-5; D possibly corresponds to TRBD2 (6 bases). CDR1 is SGHRS and CDR2 is YFSETQ in the germline V gene. V was shortened by 6 bases and J by 2 bases, with 14 bases between the two germline ends. This CDR3 comprises 14 residues. The CDR3 loop reads CASTHGLSQETQYF. CDR3 sequence (DNA): TGCGCCAGCACCCATGGACTAAGTCAAGAGACCCAGTACTTC. The variable domain in full, with the rest retrieved from reference TRBV5-1 and TRBJ2-5, is KAGVTQTPRYLIKTRGQQVTLSCSPISGHRSVSWYQQTPGQGLQFLFEYFSETQRNKGNFPGRFSGRQFSNSRSEMNVSTLELGDSALYLCASTHGLSQETQYFGPGTRLLVL.

The CDR3 DNA reads TGTGCCAGCAGTCCAGGACTGGCTGGGCGTTCACCCCTCCACTTT. This sequence encodes CASSPGLAGRSPLHF. The gene calls are TRBV6-1 and TRBJ1-6; D gene uncertain. The V end lost 5 bases, the J end lost 9 bases, and 17 bases lay between the germline ends. CDR1 and CDR2 (germline): MNHNS, SASEGT. The CDR3 spans 15 residues.

The chain has TRBV4-3 and TRBJ1-6; D call uncertain. CDR3 size: 15 residues. CDR1 is LGHNA, CDR2 YSLEER, per germline. V lost 3 bases and J lost 7, with 13 bases in between. CDR3 in amino acids: CASSHNRARNSPLHF. Here the CDR3 DNA reads TGCGCCAGCAGCCATAACCGGGCCCGAAATTCACCCCTCCACTTT.

This clone was recorded a few times. V usage is TRBV12-5 and J usage is TRBJ2-1; maybe TRBD1 (6 bases). The CDR3 spans 15 residues. Germline V gene data show CDR1 as LGHNT and CDR2 as FRNRAP. V was cut by 5 bases and J by 2 bases, with 13 bases left in between. The CDR3 DNA is TGTGCTAGTGGTACCCGACGGACAGCCTACAATGAGCAGTTCTTC. Its translation is CASGTRRTAYNEQFF. Looking up the rest from reference TRBV12-5 and TRBJ2-1 gives the full variable domain: DARVTQTPRHKVTEMGQEVTMRCQPILGHNTVFWYRQTMMQGLELLAYFRNRAPLDDSGMPKDRFSAEMPDATLATLKIQPSEPRDSAVYFCASGTRRTAYNEQFFGPGTRLTVL.

This clone turned up a few times. The chain has TRBV11-3 and TRBJ2-1; 8 bases agree with TRBD2. Per germline, CDR1 SGHNT and CDR2 YENEEA. The CDR3 contains 15 residues. Trimming at V came to 0 bases and at J to 7 bases, leaving 5 bases not matched to a gene. The CDR3 region has the DNA TGTGCCAGCAGCTTAGAACGGGGGGGCCGAAATGAGCAGTTCTTC. Protein sequence: CASSLERGGRNEQFF.

This clone was counted only a few times. CDR3 loop: CASRAIWGDLNTEAFF. CDR3 nucleotides: TGTGCCAGCAGGGCTATTTGGGGGGATCTGAACACTGAAGCTTTCTTT. J is TRBJ1-1 and V is TRBV21-1. TRBV21-1 is given as a pseudogene. The length of the CDR3 is 16 residues.

This rearrangement joins TRBV11-3 to TRBJ2-2; TRBD1 matches at 10 bases. There are 15 residues in the CDR3. V was pared by 5 bases and J by 4 bases, with 4 bases of the junction left unmatched. Germline V lookup: CDR1 SGHNT, CDR2 YENEEA. In nucleotides, the CDR3 is TGTGCCAGCAGCCGTAGACAGGGGGCCACCGGGGAGCTGTTTTTT. Its translation: CASSRRQGATGELFF.

This chain uses TRBV5-6 with TRBJ1-1; TRBD1 matches at 8 bases. CDR3 length: 16 residues. The germline CDR1 and CDR2 sequences are SGHDT and YYEEEE. J was trimmed by 2 bases and V by 4 bases; bases with no gene match: 10. The CDR3 reads CASSPPGQGGNTEAFF. DNA of the CDR3: TGTGCCAGCAGCCCTCCCGGACAGGGTGGCAACACTGAAGCTTTCTTT.

This clone was recorded a few times. This chain uses TRBV7-3 with TRBJ1-1, with D uncertain. Per germline, CDR1 SGHTA and CDR2 FQGTGA. Trimming removed 2 bases at V and 6 bases at J, with 10 bases between. The CDR3 has 13 amino acids. The CDR3 reads CASSLQGWAEAFF. In DNA form, the CDR3 reads TGTGCCAGCAGCTTACAAGGATGGGCTGAAGCTTTCTTT. The variable domain in full, completed from reference TRBV7-3 and TRBJ1-1, reads GAGVSQTPSNKVTEKGKYVELRCDPISGHTALYWYRQSLGQGPEFLIYFQGTGAADDSGLPNDRFFAVRPEGSVSTLKIQRTERGDSAVYLCASSLQGWAEAFFGQGTRLTVV.

Comments on this clone: An end of the junction does not agree with germline; a read error may underlie this. J is TRBJ2-1 and V is TRBV11-3, with 13 bases identical to TRBD2. The CDR3 runs to 17 residues. The germline V gene has CDR1 SGHNT and CDR2 YENEEA. CDR3 coding DNA: TGTGCCAGCAGCTTCTCATTACTAGCGGGAGGGTTCAATGAGCGGTTCTTC. This codes for CASSFSLLAGGFNERFF. The whole variable domain, remainder taken from reference TRBV11-3 and TRBJ2-1, is EAGVVQSPRYKIIEKKQPVAFWCNPISGHNTLYWYLQNLGQGPELLIRYENEEAVDDSQLPKDRFSAERLKGVDSTLKIQPAELGDSAVYLCASSFSLLAGGFNERFFGPGTRLTVL.

Comment on this clone: Mismatch with germline at one junction end may stem from a read error. The chain recombines TRBV18 with TRBJ2-2; D is perhaps TRBD1 (6 bases). The CDR3 is 16 amino acids. Germline-derived CDR1 and CDR2 are KGHSH and LQKENI. The CDR3: CASSPLGQGNAGELFF. In nucleotides, the CDR3 is TGTGCCAGCTCACCGCTCGGTCAGGGGAACGCCGGGGAGCTGTTTTTT.

This sequence joins TRBV11-2 and TRBJ2-7, with D possibly matching TRBD1 (6 bases). This CDR3 region has 15 residues. Germline lookup yields CDR1 SGHAT and CDR2 FQNNGV. V was shortened by 1 base and J by 7 bases, with 17 bases between the two germline ends. The CDR3 region is CASSLATGLLREQYF. CDR3 nucleotides: TGTGCCAGCAGCTTAGCGACAGGTCTCCTACGGGAGCAGTACTTC.

The chain carries TRBV5-1 and TRBJ1-1; D call uncertain. With 6 bases removed from V and 1 base from J, the gap between germline ends came to 10 bases. The CDR3 loop spans 13 amino acids. Germline V gene lookup returns CDR1 SGHRS and CDR2 YFSETQ. The CDR3 nucleotides read TGCGCCAGCATGCTGGGTTCGAACACTGAAGCTTTCTTT. Translated, it gives CASMLGSNTEAFF.

The chain carries TRBV19 and TRBJ2-1; maybe TRBD1 (5 bases). Trimming cost V 6 bases and J 3 bases, with 15 bases left between them. The germline gives CDR1 LNHDA, CDR2 SQIVND (reference sequence). This CDR3 region has 15 residues. This CDR3 reads CASRYSQGFYNEQFF. Written as DNA, the CDR3 is TGTGCCAGTAGGTACTCCCAGGGCTTCTACAATGAGCAGTTCTTC.

The chain couples TRBV30 to TRBJ2-1; possible D gene TRBD1, 5 bases. V dropped 3 bases and J dropped 0 bases, with 6 bases sitting between them. The CDR3 extends over 13 amino acids. From germline, CDR1 is GTSNPN and CDR2 SVGIG (reference sequence). This CDR3 reads CAWRQGSYNEQFF. The CDR3 DNA is TGTGCCTGGAGGCAGGGCTCCTACAATGAGCAGTTCTTC.

The genes are TRBV20-1 and TRBJ2-1; D might be TRBD2 (5 bases). Germline CDR1 is DFQATT and CDR2 is SNEGSKA (reference sequence). The CDR3 consists of 11 residues. Trimming left V 6 bases short and J 9 bases short, with 12 bases between. The CDR3 region is CSAPGSSEQFF. CDR3 bases: TGCAGTGCCCCGGGATCATCTGAGCAGTTCTTC.

CDR3: CASSSSGGQGSYEQYF. CDR3 coding DNA: TGTGCCAGTAGTAGCAGCGGGGGGCAGGGCTCCTACGAGCAGTACTTC. The chain joins TRBV19 to TRBJ2-7, with 9 positions matching TRBD2. CDR1 is LNHDA and CDR2 is SQIVND in the germline V gene (reference sequence). The V and J ends lost 4 bases and 0 bases, in that order; junction bases with no gene match: 7. The CDR3 has 16 amino acids.

The V call is TRBV6-5, the J call TRBJ1-2; 8 bases are shared with TRBD1. Losses at the gene ends were 8 bases for V and 7 bases for J; bases not matched to a gene: 9. This CDR3 has 13 residues. Germline V lookup: CDR1 MNHEY, CDR2 SVGAGI. The CDR3 loop reads CASGDRRSLGYTF. The CDR3 DNA reads TGTGCCAGCGGGGACAGGCGCTCACTTGGCTACACCTTC.

The chain links TRBV5-4 to TRBJ1-2; D remains ambiguous. The germline V and J ends were trimmed by 4 bases and 6 bases, with 10 bases remaining between them. Germline V lookup: CDR1 SGHNT, CDR2 YYREEE (reference sequence). The CDR3 extends over 12 amino acids. The CDR3 DNA sequence: TGTGCCAGCAGCCAGACGGGCGATGGCTACACCTTC. This encodes CASSQTGDGYTF. The variable domain in full, completed from reference TRBV5-4 and TRBJ1-2, reads ETGVTQSPTHLIKTRGQQVTLRCSSQSGHNTVSWYQQALGQGPQFIFQYYREEENGRGNFPPRFSGLQFPNYSSELNVNALELDDSALYLCASSQTGDGYTFGSGTRLTVV.

This clone came up a few times. V usage is TRBV7-2 and J usage is TRBJ1-1; weak D call: TRBD1 (5 bases). CDR3 size: 14 residues. V lost 5 bases and J lost 4, with 14 bases in between. Germline V gene sequence: CDR1 SGHTA, CDR2 FQGNSA. The CDR3 region is CASSPRWGSTEAFF. The CDR3 DNA sequence: TGTGCCAGCAGCCCAAGGTGGGGGAGCACTGAAGCTTTCTTT. The full variable domain, completed using reference TRBV7-2 and TRBJ1-1, is GAGVSQSPSNKVTEKGKDVELRCDPISGHTALYWYRQSLGQGLEFLIYFQGNSAPDKSGLPSDRFSAERTGGSVSTLTIQRTQQEDSAVYLCASSPRWGSTEAFFGQGTRLTVV.

This clone was recorded once. The chain has TRBV27 and TRBJ2-5, with 7 positions matching TRBD2. This CDR3 is built from 16 residues. Germline values: CDR1 MNHEY, CDR2 SMNVEV (reference sequence). Germline trimming cut 8 bases from V and 4 bases from J; bases unmatched to any gene: 16. CDR3 nucleotides: TGTGCCAGCTCGCTTTGGGCGGGGGACCCGCCAGAGACCCAGTACTTC. Translating gives CASSLWAGDPPETQYF.

This chain links TRBV7-9 with TRBJ2-3; either TRBD1 or TRBD2 may supply D (6 bases each). The CDR3 is 15 residues long. Trimming took 1 base from V and 1 from J, leaving 9 bases between them. CDR1 and CDR2 (germline): SEHNR, FQNEAQ (reference sequence). DNA for the CDR3: TGTGCCAGCAGCTTAGATAGGGGGGGCACAGATACGCAGTATTTT. It is translated as CASSLDRGGTDTQYF.

CDR3 sequence (DNA): TGTGCCAGCAGCTTGACAGACCACTACGAGCAGTACTTC. Its protein product is CASSLTDHYEQYF. The rearrangement uses TRBV7-2 and TRBJ2-7, with D perhaps matching TRBD1 (5 bases). Germline CDR1 reads SGHTA; CDR2 reads FQGNSA. Trimming shortened V by 3 bases and J by 3 bases, and 9 bases separated the two germline ends. The length of the CDR3 is 13 residues. Full variable domain (missing parts from reference TRBV7-2 and TRBJ2-7): GAGVSQSPSNKVTEKGKDVELRCDPISGHTALYWYRQSLGQGLEFLIYFQGNSAPDKSGLPSDRFSAERTGGSVSTLTIQRTQQEDSAVYLCASSLTDHYEQYFGPGTRLTVT.